This T cell receptor (beta chain) was found in a study of T cell clones after liver transplantation. Study details: TCRbeta sequencing after a pre-transplant mixed lymphocyte reaction identified graft-donor-reactive clones, later tracked in post-transplant blood. Pre-transplant mixed lymphocyte reactions yielded third-party-reactive TCRbeta sequences as comparators for graft-donor-reactive sequences. Whole-study results and caveats: Low donor cell numbers restricted donor-reactive repertoire measurement in a couple of subjects.

Thawed unstimulated PBMCs were FACS-sorted by CD3, CD4 and CD8 into two populations. Libraries were prepared by immunoSEQ multiplex PCR; TCRdb keeps only in-frame clonotypes and omits some of them. This table holds roughly 120,000 clones, over 75% found once. This clone was seen once. Its antigen is undetermined. The CDR3 runs to 13 residues. Per germline, CDR1 SGHVS and CDR2 FQNEAQ. Trimming shortened V by 5 bases and J by 12 bases, and 19 bases separated the two germline ends. The sequence was collected from a human patient who received a liver transplant. Some T cells may be supplied by the graft donor. Sequences were derived from CD4+ T cells from blood, sampled 12 months after liver transplant. The chain has TRBV7-8 and TRBJ1-1; D gene ambiguous. The CDR3 DNA follows: TGTGCCAGCAGCATACCAGGAGGTCCAAAAACTTTCTTT. It codes for CASSIPGGPKTFF.